The 26 T cell receptor beta chains below come from one sample, sequenced in a study of shared T cell receptors in the human thymus. The repertoire was sequenced with immunoSEQ multiplex PCR; TCRdb's copy has only in-frame clones and lacks some. The profile shows about 660,000 clones, more than 70% of them singletons. A further study also used this sample, focusing on human thymus T cells.

Sample: thymocytes. The source of these receptors is a boy in the first two years of life with a congenital heart defect.

This chain links TRBV6-5 with TRBJ1-1; D might be TRBD1 (6 bases). The CDR3 covers 14 residues. Germline lookup yields CDR1 MNHEY and CDR2 SVGAGI. The V end was cut by 4 bases, the J end by 1 base, with 10 bases between. The CDR3 DNA sequence: TGTGCCAGCAGTTCGGACAGAACGAACACTGAAGCTTTCTTT. Protein sequence: CASSSDRTNTEAFF.

The chain carries TRBV7-9 and TRBJ1-1; tentative D call: TRBD1 (6 bases). The CDR3 contains 13 residues. The V and J ends lost 5 bases and 3 bases respectively, with 10 bases between them. The germline V gene encodes CDR1 SEHNR and CDR2 FQNEAQ (reference sequence). The CDR3 is CASSPDRHTEAFF. CDR3 nucleotides: TGTGCCAGCAGCCCGGACAGACACACTGAAGCTTTCTTT.

The rearrangement joins TRBV11-3 to TRBJ2-7; 11 bases fit TRBD1. The CDR3 sequence is 17 residues long. The ends lost 4 bases at V and 2 bases at J; junction bases unmatched: 10. Per the germline V gene, CDR1 is SGHNT and CDR2 is YENEEA. The CDR3 nucleotides are TGTGCCAGCAGCTCGGGCCATCCGGGACAGGGGGCCTACGAGCAGTACTTC. This translates into CASSSGHPGQGAYEQYF.

The chain is built from TRBV7-9 and TRBJ2-1; the match to TRBD2 covers 11 bases. This CDR3 contains 17 residues. Trimming removed 0 bases from V and 2 bases from J; junction bases left unmatched: 3. The germline gives CDR1 SEHNR, CDR2 FQNEAQ (reference sequence). The CDR3 spells CASSLALTSGTYNEQFF. In DNA, the CDR3 is TGTGCCAGCAGCTTAGCCCTGACTAGCGGGACCTACAATGAGCAGTTCTTC.

This clone was recorded a few times. The chain uses TRBV4-2 and TRBJ2-5; a possible D gene is TRBD1 (5 bases). The V gene's germline CDR1 is LGHNA and CDR2 YNFKEQ. V lost 1 base to trimming and J lost 8 bases, with 14 bases between them. This CDR3 is 14 amino acids long. This chain's CDR3 is CASSQGGGLGTQYF. CDR3 nucleotide sequence: TGTGCCAGCAGCCAAGGGGGCGGCCTAGGAACCCAGTACTTC.

This chain connects TRBV1 to TRBJ1-6; TRBD1 is the table's D call, not checked against the DNA. TRBV1 constitutes a pseudogene. The CDR3 consists of 20 residues. The CDR3 region has the DNA TGCACCAGCAGCCAAGTGCCCTGGACAGGGCCCGAGAGAGGTAATTCACCCCTCCACTTT. It specifies CTSSQVPWTGPERGNSPLHF.

A remark on this clone: This sample includes further DNA sequences coding for the same CDR3. The chain has TRBV6-5 and TRBJ1-2, with D perhaps TRBD1 (6 bases). The CDR3 consists of 12 residues. The ends were cut back, 6 bases at V and 2 bases at J, with 7 bases in the middle. Germline V gives CDR1 MNHEY, CDR2 SVGAGI. The CDR3 sequence is CASSDRNYGYTF. The CDR3 bases are TGTGCCAGCAGCGACAGGAACTATGGCTACACCTTC.

J is TRBJ2-1 and V is TRBV7-2; the D gene is possibly TRBD2 (6 bases). The V and J ends lost 4 bases and 2 bases respectively, with 12 bases between them. In germline, CDR1 is SGHTA, CDR2 FQGNSA. The CDR3 has 15 residues. The CDR3 DNA is TGTGCCAGCAGCTCACGGGAGAGACCCTACAATGAGCAGTTCTTC. It codes for CASSSRERPYNEQFF.

As DNA, the CDR3 is TGTGCCAGCAGTGGAGCCCCTAGGTGGAGCAATCAGCCCCAGCATTTT. Translating it yields CASSGAPRWSNQPQHF. This chain connects TRBV6-1 to TRBJ1-5; D unresolved. The CDR3 spans 16 residues. Germline CDR1 and CDR2: MNHNS and SASEGT. The ends were cut back, 4 bases at V and 1 base at J, with 14 bases in the middle.

This clone was found once. The chain carries TRBV9 and TRBJ2-7; D not certain. Germline CDR1 SGDLS, CDR2 YYNGEE. The CDR3 runs to 13 residues. Trimming stripped 5 bases from V and 5 bases from J, with 14 bases between. The chain's CDR3 is CASSPPGVDEQYF. CDR3 coding DNA: TGTGCCAGCAGTCCGCCCGGTGTCGACGAGCAGTACTTC. The variable domain in full, completed from reference TRBV9 and TRBJ2-7, reads DSGVTQTPKHLITATGQRVTLRCSPRSGDLSVYWYQQSLDQGLQFLIQYYNGEERAKGNILERFSAQQFPDLHSELNLSSLELGDSALYFCASSPPGVDEQYFGPGTRLTVT.

In this sample, this clone turned up a few times. This chain uses TRBV19 with TRBJ1-1, with 7 bases identical to TRBD1. The CDR3 consists of 15 residues. After removal of 5 bases from V and 8 bases from J, the junction contained 14 bases not matched to a gene. Looked up from germline, CDR1 is LNHDA and CDR2 is SQIVND (reference sequence). This chain's CDR3 is CASSLPPPETGEAFF. The CDR3 DNA reads as TGTGCCAGTAGTTTACCTCCTCCCGAGACAGGGGAAGCTTTCTTT.

This chain joins TRBV27 and TRBJ1-2; 9 bases agree with TRBD1. The CDR3 consists of 16 residues. The ends lost 5 bases at V and 4 bases at J; junction bases unmatched: 11. Per germline, CDR1 MNHEY and CDR2 SMNVEV (reference sequence). CDR3 DNA sequence: TGTGCCAGCAGTCTCATATTCGGGACAGGGCGCTATGGCTACACCTTC. Its protein is CASSLIFGTGRYGYTF.

V usage is TRBV4-1 and J usage is TRBJ1-5; D remains unclear. V was trimmed by 0 bases and J by 0 bases, leaving 6 bases between them. Germline CDR1 reads MGHRA; CDR2 reads YSYEKL. The length of the CDR3 is 15 residues. The CDR3: CASSQDSYSNQPQHF. CDR3 DNA: TGCGCCAGCAGCCAAGATAGTTATAGCAATCAGCCCCAGCATTTT.

This chain connects TRBV28 to TRBJ2-7; 9 positions match TRBD1. Germline V gene data show CDR1 as MDHEN and CDR2 as SYDVKM. The V segment lost 5 bases and the J segment 2 bases; nucleotides outside the gene matches: 4. The CDR3 is made up of 14 amino acids. In nucleotides, the CDR3 is TGTGCCAGCAGTCCCCGGGACAGGGCCTACGAGCAGTACTTC. It translates to CASSPRDRAYEQYF.

This rearrangement joins TRBV5-1 to TRBJ1-6; D not certain. CDR1 and CDR2 from the germline V gene are SGHRS and YFSETQ. The CDR3 is 14 amino acids. V was clipped by 5 bases and J by 9 bases, with 15 bases between them. In nucleotides, the CDR3 is TGCGCCAGCAGTTGTGAGGCCGCCGGTTCACCCCTCCACTTT. It yields the protein CASSCEAAGSPLHF.

V gene TRBV27 combines with J gene TRBJ1-2; 8 bases align to TRBD1. The CDR3 runs to 14 residues. Germline V gene sequence: CDR1 MNHEY, CDR2 SMNVEV (reference sequence). V shed 7 bases, J shed 3 bases, and the junction held 7 bases outside the gene matches. CDR3 nucleotide sequence: TGTGCCAGCAAGGACAGGGAGGGATACTATGGCTACACCTTC. Translating gives CASKDREGYYGYTF.

V is TRBV4-3 and J is TRBJ1-2; no reliable D call. CDR3 size: 14 residues. The germline CDR1 and CDR2 sequences are LGHNA and YSLEER. V was shortened by 4 bases and J by 10 bases, with 19 bases between the two germline ends. The CDR3 DNA is TGCGCCAGCAGCCCCTACCGAGTCAGGCGTATCTACACCTTC. This sequence encodes CASSPYRVRRIYTF.

The chain recombines TRBV4-3 with TRBJ1-2; tentatively, D is TRBD1 (5 bases). The V end lost 0 bases, the J end lost 6 bases, and 14 bases lay between the germline ends. CDR3 size: 15 residues. CDR1 LGHNA and CDR2 YSLEER come from the germline V gene. DNA of the CDR3: TGCGCCAGCAGCCAAGAGGGGCCACAATTGGATGGCTACACCTTC. This encodes CASSQEGPQLDGYTF.

This chain links TRBV20-1 with TRBJ2-1; the D gene is possibly TRBD2 (5 bases). The germline V gene has CDR1 DFQATT and CDR2 SNEGSKA (reference sequence). Trimming shortened V by 6 bases and J by 8 bases, and 11 bases separated the two germline ends. CDR3 length: 11 residues. The CDR3 loop is CSAVRSDEQFF. The CDR3 nucleotides are TGCAGTGCCGTCCGTAGCGATGAGCAGTTCTTC.

This clone was seen more than once but under ten times. V and J are TRBV5-8 and TRBJ1-5; tentative D call: TRBD1 (6 bases). Germline CDR1 SGHTS, CDR2 YDEGEE. This CDR3 contains 17 residues. Trimming cost V 3 bases and J 2 bases, with 18 bases left between them. CDR3 loop: CASSSDDRFEGNQPQHF. The CDR3 coding sequence is TGTGCCAGCAGCTCAGATGACAGGTTCGAGGGCAATCAGCCCCAGCATTTT. Full variable domain (missing parts from reference TRBV5-8 and TRBJ1-5): EAGVTQSPTHLIKTRGQQATLRCSPISGHTSVYWYQQALGLGLQFLLWYDEGEERNRGNFPPRFSGRQFPNYSSELNVNALELEDSALYLCASSSDDRFEGNQPQHFGDGTRLSIL.

The genes are TRBV28 and TRBJ2-4; a possible D gene is TRBD1 (5 bases). Trimming shortened V by 5 bases and J by 0 bases, and 26 bases separated the two germline ends. Per the germline V gene, CDR1 is MDHEN and CDR2 is SYDVKM. This CDR3 spans 20 amino acids. The CDR3 bases are TGTGCCAGCAGTCCTAGGCCGCCACCAGGGATTTCTATAGCCAAAAACATTCAGTACTTC. It yields the protein CASSPRPPPGISIAKNIQYF. The entire variable domain, with the rest obtained from reference TRBV28 and TRBJ2-4, is as follows: DVKVTQSSRYLVKRTGEKVFLECVQDMDHENMFWYRQDPGLGLRLIYFSYDVKMKEKGDIPEGYSVSREKKERFSLILESASTNQTSMYLCASSPRPPPGISIAKNIQYFGAGTRLSVL.

CDR3 protein: CASSLGPQPLSRYEQYF. In nucleotides, the CDR3 is TGTGCCAGCAGTTTAGGCCCACAGCCTCTTAGTAGGTACGAGCAGTACTTC. This chain connects TRBV28 to TRBJ2-7, with D unclear. In germline, CDR1 is MDHEN, CDR2 SYDVKM. Between the trimmed V and J ends, which lost 2 bases and 4 bases, there was a span of 21 bases. The CDR3 consists of 17 residues.

The rearrangement uses TRBV5-1 and TRBJ1-2; TRBD1 might be the D (5 bases). Germline V lookup: CDR1 SGHRS, CDR2 YFSETQ. The CDR3 sequence is 13 residues long. The ends were cut back, 2 bases at V and 3 bases at J, with 8 bases in the middle. Here the CDR3 DNA reads TGCGCCAGCAGCTTAGCCAGGGACTATGGCTACACCTTC. Encoded protein: CASSLARDYGYTF.

This clone appeared once. V usage is TRBV28 and J usage is TRBJ2-7; 11 nucleotides agree with TRBD2. The CDR3 is made up of 15 amino acids. With 5 bases clipped from V and 2 bases from J, the junction kept 5 bases outside the gene matches. CDR1 and CDR2 (germline): MDHEN, SYDVKM. The DNA for the CDR3 is TGTGCCAGCAGTGTCCTAGCGGGGGGTACCTACGAGCAGTACTTC. Residues: CASSVLAGGTYEQYF.

The V call is TRBV28, the J call TRBJ1-1; D uncertain. V gave up 6 bases and J gave up 1 base, with 9 bases separating them. The germline V gene encodes CDR1 MDHEN and CDR2 SYDVKM. The CDR3 contains 13 residues. CDR3 nucleotides: TGTGCCAGCAGCCTAAAACCGAACACTGAAGCTTTCTTT. Amino acid sequence: CASSLKPNTEAFF.

This chain uses TRBV29-1 with TRBJ2-3; tentative D call: TRBD1 (6 bases). This CDR3 has 13 amino acids. Germline-derived CDR1 and CDR2 are SQVTM and ANQGSEA. Trimming stripped 7 bases from V and 3 bases from J, with 14 bases between. CDR3 sequence: CSATGPGTDTQYF. In DNA, the CDR3 is TGCAGCGCGACAGGCCCGGGGACAGATACGCAGTATTTT.